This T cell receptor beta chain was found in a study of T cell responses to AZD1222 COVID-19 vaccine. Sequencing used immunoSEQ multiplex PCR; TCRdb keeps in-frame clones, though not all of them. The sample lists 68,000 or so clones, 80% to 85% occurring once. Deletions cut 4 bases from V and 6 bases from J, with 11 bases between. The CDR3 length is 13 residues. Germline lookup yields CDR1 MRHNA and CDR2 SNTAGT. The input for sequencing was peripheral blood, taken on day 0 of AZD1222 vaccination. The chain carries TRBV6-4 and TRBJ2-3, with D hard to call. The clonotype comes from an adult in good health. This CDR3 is CASSGHLGDTQYF. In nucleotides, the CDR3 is TGTGCCAGCAGTGGGCATCTGGGGGATACGCAGTATTTT.